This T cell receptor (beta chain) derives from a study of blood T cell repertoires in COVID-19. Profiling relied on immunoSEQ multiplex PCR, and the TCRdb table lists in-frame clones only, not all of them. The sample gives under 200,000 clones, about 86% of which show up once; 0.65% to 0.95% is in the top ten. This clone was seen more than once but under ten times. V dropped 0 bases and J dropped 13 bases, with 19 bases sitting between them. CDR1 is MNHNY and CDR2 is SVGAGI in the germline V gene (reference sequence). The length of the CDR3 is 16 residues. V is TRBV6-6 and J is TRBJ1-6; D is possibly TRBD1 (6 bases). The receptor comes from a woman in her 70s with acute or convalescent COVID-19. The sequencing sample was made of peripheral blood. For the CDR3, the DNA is TGTGCCAGCAGTTACTCGATGGGGGGGGCCGCGGTTCCCCTCCACTTT. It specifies CASSYSMGGAAVPLHF.